Following are 22 T cell receptor beta chains from one sample sequenced in a study of tumor-infiltrating lymphocytes in primary liver carcinoma. Taking about 19-31 mg of unsorted bulk tissue, the authors co-extracted RNA and DNA. Researchers generated TCR beta cDNA from 500 to 600 ng of total RNA, relying on a constant-region primer. Researchers made the TCR beta libraries by running three nested multiplex PCR rounds with slightly modified ARM-PCR. For about 11 cycles apiece, the opening two PCR rounds ran with TRBV1-TRBV30 forward primers and a C-beta reverse primer. Each CDR3 protein is one row after TCRdb ran MiXCR on the multiplex PCR reads. The data hold about 50,000 distinct CDR3 sequences, with about 78% observed a single time. Sample: liver tumor tissue from sampling region 5. Subset reported: tumor region T5, tumor centre. The receptors come from a man in his forties or fifties with primary liver carcinoma and hepatitis B virus infection.

The chain joins TRBV6-1 to TRBJ2-1; D is uncertain. Per germline, CDR1 MNHNS and CDR2 SASEGT. V gave up 1 base and J gave up 7 bases, with 14 bases separating them. This CDR3 has 15 residues. The CDR3 coding sequence is TGTGCCAGCAGTGAAGAAGCAGGAAGATATAATGAGCAGTTCTTC. Residues: CASSEEAGRYNEQFF.

In this sample, this clonotype turned up once. V usage is TRBV11-3 and J usage is TRBJ2-1; D perhaps matches TRBD2 (5 bases). The CDR3 has 17 amino acids. Trimming left V 1 base short and J 6 bases short, with 19 bases between. Germline V gene data show CDR1 as SGHNT and CDR2 as YENEEA. CDR3 coding DNA: TGTGCCAGCAGCTTAGGGTTCGGCGGGCTTTCATTCAATGAGCAGTTCTTC. Translating gives CASSLGFGGLSFNEQFF.

This clonotype was observed many times. The chain is built from TRBV6-1 and TRBJ2-5; D is ambiguous. Germline V lookup: CDR1 MNHNS, CDR2 SASEGT. The V gene lost 8 bases and the J gene lost 4 bases, with 8 bases spanning the gap. The CDR3 totals 11 residues. The CDR3 region is CASAQAETQYF. CDR3 in DNA: TGTGCCAGCGCCCAGGCAGAGACCCAGTACTTC.

As concerns this clonotype: Lacking the conserved final phenylalanine or tryptophan, this CDR3 likely reflects a read error. The J gene is TRBJ2-5, the V gene TRBV6-2 or TRBV6-3; D unclear. With 3 bases removed from V and 3 bases from J, the gap between germline ends came to 2 bases. CDR3 length: 11 residues. Germline CDR1 is MNHEY and CDR2 is SVGEGT. In nucleotides, the CDR3 is TGTGCCAGCAGTTATAAAGAGACCCAGTACAAC. Protein: CASSYKETQYN.

Notes on this clonotype: At one end the junction does not follow the germline gene, possibly because of a read error. The chain is built from TRBV29-1 and TRBJ1-2; D remains unclear. The CDR3 runs to 14 residues. Germline CDR1 and CDR2: SQVTM and ANQGSEA. DNA for the CDR3: TGCAGCGTTGAAGTCGACGGACTCAGTATTGGCCACACCTTC. This encodes CSVEVDGLSIGHTF.

About this clonotype itself: One end of the junction fails to match germline, which may point to a read error. The V and J genes are TRBV29-1 and TRBJ1-1; D remains ambiguous. The CDR3 has 15 amino acids. Germline values: CDR1 SQVTM, CDR2 ANQGSEA. Written as DNA, the CDR3 is TGCAGCGTTGGGGCGGGGTGTGGTATGAACATTGAAGCTTTCTTT. Translation gives CSVGAGCGMNIEAFF.

The genes are TRBV6-2 or TRBV6-3 and TRBJ2-7; D is undetermined. The CDR3 spans 13 residues. From germline, CDR1 is MNHEY and CDR2 SVGEGT. In DNA form, the CDR3 reads TGTGTCAACAGTCCGGTTGGAGCCTACGAGCAGTACTTC. It specifies CVNSPVGAYEQYF.

Remarks on this clonotype: The junction shows a germline mismatch at one end, possibly a read error. The chain uses TRBV7-8 and TRBJ1-4, with D possibly TRBD1 on 6 matching bases. Germline loops: CDR1 SGHVS, CDR2 FQNEAQ. There are 13 residues in the CDR3. DNA for the CDR3: TGTGCCAGCAACTTAGAGGCCGACAGGTGGTTGTTTTTT. It is translated as CASNLEADRWLFF. Variable domain in full (rest from reference TRBV7-8 and TRBJ1-4): GAGVSQSPRYKVAKRGQDVALRCDPISGHVSLFWYQQALGQGPEFLTYFQNEAQLDKSGLPSDRFFAERPEGSVSTLKIQRTQQEDSAVYLCASNLEADRWLFFGSGTQLSVL.

The J gene is TRBJ2-5, the V gene TRBV10-2; TRBD2 might be the D (6 bases). The V end was cut by 3 bases, the J end by 2 bases, with 16 bases between. Germline V lookup: CDR1 WSHSY, CDR2 SAAADI. The CDR3 has 16 amino acids. CDR3 amino acids: CASSDGLLADQETQYF. DNA of the CDR3: TGCGCCAGCAGTGACGGGTTACTAGCAGATCAAGAGACCCAGTACTTC.

The chain is built from TRBV7-8 and TRBJ2-1; maybe TRBD1 (7 bases). This CDR3 is 20 amino acids long. Trimming left V 4 bases short and J 4 bases short, with 29 bases between. The germline CDR1 and CDR2 sequences are SGHVS and FQNEAQ. CDR3 region: CASSSRGLGLAEGAYNEQFF. The CDR3 nucleotides read TGTGCCAGCAGCTCCCGAGGGTTGGGATTAGCGGAGGGGGCTTACAATGAGCAGTTCTTC.

With regard to this clonotype: One end of the junction fails to match germline, which may point to a read error. This chain joins TRBV6-1 and TRBJ2-7; 9 bases fit TRBD1. The CDR3 has 14 residues. Germline V gene sequence: CDR1 MNHNS, CDR2 SASEGT. CDR3 loop: CASSAGTGPYEQYF. For the CDR3, the DNA is TGTGCCAGTAGTGCCGGGACAGGGCCCTACGAGCAGTACTTC.

This clonotype was seen a single time. A read error is likely, as this CDR3 ends without the conserved phenylalanine or tryptophan. The DNA is left out, because the CDR3 cannot be placed on it with certainty; the CDR3 is given as TCRdb lists it. The chain's CDR3 is CASSLTGSGEYEQHS. This chain links TRBV11-1 with TRBJ2-7; no check of the table's D call, TRBD2, against the DNA was made. CDR1 is SGHAT and CDR2 is FQDESV in the germline V gene (reference sequence). The CDR3 numbers 15 amino acids, ends counted.

On this clonotype: A read error may account for a junction end that differs from germline. The chain employs TRBV4-1 and TRBJ2-7; no reliable D call. This CDR3 has 15 residues. Germline V lookup: CDR1 MGHRA, CDR2 YSYEKL. CDR3 amino acids: CPSSRGFQHGNEQYF. In DNA form, the CDR3 reads TGCCCCAGCAGCCGAGGATTCCAACATGGAAATGAGCAGTACTTC.

For this clonotype: Compared with germline, one end of the junction differs, possibly owing to a read error. This rearrangement joins TRBV11-1 to TRBJ2-1; D perhaps matches TRBD2 (5 bases). The germline V gene has CDR1 SGHAT and CDR2 FQDESV (reference sequence). The length of the CDR3 is 14 residues. The chain's CDR3 is CASSIEGSYSEQFF. The DNA for the CDR3 is TGTGCCAGCAGCATAGAGGGCTCCTACAGTGAGCAGTTCTTC. The entire variable domain, with the rest obtained from reference TRBV11-1 and TRBJ2-1, is as follows: EAEVAQSPRYKITEKSQAVAFWCDPISGHATLYWYRQILGQGPELLVQFQDESVVDDSQLPKDRFSAERLKGVDSTLKIQPAELGDSAMYLCASSIEGSYSEQFFGPGTRLTVL.

This clonotype is a singleton in its sample. At one end, the junction sequence differs from germline, possibly due to a read error. CDR3 sequence reads: CARSLGTGENQPHHF. The CDR3 bases are TGTGCCAGAAGTTTAGGGACAGGGGAGAATCAGCCCCATCATTTT. The V and J genes are TRBV7-8 and TRBJ1-5, with TRBD1 identical over 10 bases. The CDR3 has 15 residues. Germline V gene lookup returns CDR1 SGHVS and CDR2 FQNEAQ.

Comment on this clonotype: One junction end does not reproduce the germline sequence, and a read error may be involved. This chain uses TRBV11-1 with TRBJ2-2; maybe TRBD1 (5 bases). The CDR3 covers 15 residues. Germline lookup yields CDR1 SGHAT and CDR2 FQDESV (reference sequence). The CDR3 bases are TGTGCCGGCAGTCATACAGGTCCTTTCTCCGGGGAGCTGTTTTTT. It translates to CAGSHTGPFSGELFF.

Concerning this clonotype itself: At one end the junction does not follow the germline gene, possibly because of a read error. The V call is TRBV6-6, the J call TRBJ1-2; 7 bases are a match to TRBD1. The germline gives CDR1 MNHNY, CDR2 SVGAGI (reference sequence). There are 16 residues in the CDR3. The CDR3 protein is CANSSRRDSSNYGYTF. Here the CDR3 DNA reads TGTGCCAACAGTTCTAGGCGGGACAGTTCTAACTATGGCTACACCTTC.

This clonotype was counted ten times or more. This chain connects TRBV11-3 to TRBJ2-2; D gene uncertain. Germline-derived CDR1 and CDR2 are SGHNT and YENEEA. V lost 0 bases and J 4 bases, leaving 3 bases between the germline ends. This CDR3 is built from 13 residues. CDR3 DNA: TGTGCCAGCAGCTTAGACTTCACCGGGGAGCTGTTTTTT. This codes for CASSLDFTGELFF.

Note on this clonotype: The junction differs from germline at one of its ends, possibly a read error. CDR3 protein: CASSYGQGSQDTQYF. The DNA for the CDR3 is TGTGCCAGCAGCTATGGACAGGGATCCCAAGATACCCAGTACTTC. The chain recombines TRBV11-2 with TRBJ2-5; 8 nucleotides align to TRBD1. This CDR3 has 15 amino acids. CDR1 and CDR2 from the germline V gene are SGHAT and FQNNGV.

Concerning this clonotype itself: Germline and junction disagree at one end, which may indicate a read error. The chain is built from TRBV11-1 and TRBJ2-4; TRBD2 aligns across 8 bases. This CDR3 is built from 17 residues. Germline values: CDR1 SGHAT, CDR2 FQDESV (reference sequence). CDR3 DNA sequence: TGTGTCAGCAGCTTTCCAGGGACTAGGGGGACCAAATACATTCAGTACTTC. It encodes CVSSFPGTRGTKYIQYF.

A remark on this clonotype: This is likely a read error, given that the CDR3 carries no conserved phenylalanine or tryptophan at its end. The chain is built from TRBV12-3 or TRBV12-4 and TRBJ2-3, with a tentative D call TRBD2 (5 bases). CDR3 length equals 15 residues. The V and J ends lost 0 bases and 2 bases respectively, with 9 bases between them. The CDR3, as DNA: TGTGCCAGCAGTTTAGCTAGCCGGGACACAGATACGCAGTATCTT. It is translated as CASSLASRDTDTQYL.

Regarding this clonotype: A read error is likely, as this CDR3 ends without the conserved phenylalanine or tryptophan. V gene TRBV11-3 combines with J gene TRBJ2-1; perhaps TRBD2 as D (6 bases). CDR1 and CDR2 from the germline V gene are SGHNT and YENEEA. This CDR3 is 13 amino acids long. CDR3 in amino acids: CARSFHGPGLQFY. CDR3 nucleotides: TGTGCCAGGAGCTTCCATGGGCCTGGACTACAGTTCTAC.